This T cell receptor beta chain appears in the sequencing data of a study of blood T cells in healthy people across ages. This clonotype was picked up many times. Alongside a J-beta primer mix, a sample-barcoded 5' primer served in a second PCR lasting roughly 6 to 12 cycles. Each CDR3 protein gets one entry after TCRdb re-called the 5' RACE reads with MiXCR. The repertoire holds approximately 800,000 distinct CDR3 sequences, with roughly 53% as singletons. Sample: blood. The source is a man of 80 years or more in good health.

In nucleotides, the CDR3 is TGTGCCAGACGGGGGCCTATCTACGAGCAGTACTTC. Protein sequence: CARRGPIYEQYF. This rearrangement joins TRBV10-3 to TRBJ2-7; possibly TRBD1 or TRBD2 for D (6 bases each). Between the trimmed V and J ends, which lost 10 bases and 3 bases, there was a span of 13 bases. The CDR3 consists of 12 residues. Germline assignment: CDR1 ENHRY and CDR2 SYGVKD.